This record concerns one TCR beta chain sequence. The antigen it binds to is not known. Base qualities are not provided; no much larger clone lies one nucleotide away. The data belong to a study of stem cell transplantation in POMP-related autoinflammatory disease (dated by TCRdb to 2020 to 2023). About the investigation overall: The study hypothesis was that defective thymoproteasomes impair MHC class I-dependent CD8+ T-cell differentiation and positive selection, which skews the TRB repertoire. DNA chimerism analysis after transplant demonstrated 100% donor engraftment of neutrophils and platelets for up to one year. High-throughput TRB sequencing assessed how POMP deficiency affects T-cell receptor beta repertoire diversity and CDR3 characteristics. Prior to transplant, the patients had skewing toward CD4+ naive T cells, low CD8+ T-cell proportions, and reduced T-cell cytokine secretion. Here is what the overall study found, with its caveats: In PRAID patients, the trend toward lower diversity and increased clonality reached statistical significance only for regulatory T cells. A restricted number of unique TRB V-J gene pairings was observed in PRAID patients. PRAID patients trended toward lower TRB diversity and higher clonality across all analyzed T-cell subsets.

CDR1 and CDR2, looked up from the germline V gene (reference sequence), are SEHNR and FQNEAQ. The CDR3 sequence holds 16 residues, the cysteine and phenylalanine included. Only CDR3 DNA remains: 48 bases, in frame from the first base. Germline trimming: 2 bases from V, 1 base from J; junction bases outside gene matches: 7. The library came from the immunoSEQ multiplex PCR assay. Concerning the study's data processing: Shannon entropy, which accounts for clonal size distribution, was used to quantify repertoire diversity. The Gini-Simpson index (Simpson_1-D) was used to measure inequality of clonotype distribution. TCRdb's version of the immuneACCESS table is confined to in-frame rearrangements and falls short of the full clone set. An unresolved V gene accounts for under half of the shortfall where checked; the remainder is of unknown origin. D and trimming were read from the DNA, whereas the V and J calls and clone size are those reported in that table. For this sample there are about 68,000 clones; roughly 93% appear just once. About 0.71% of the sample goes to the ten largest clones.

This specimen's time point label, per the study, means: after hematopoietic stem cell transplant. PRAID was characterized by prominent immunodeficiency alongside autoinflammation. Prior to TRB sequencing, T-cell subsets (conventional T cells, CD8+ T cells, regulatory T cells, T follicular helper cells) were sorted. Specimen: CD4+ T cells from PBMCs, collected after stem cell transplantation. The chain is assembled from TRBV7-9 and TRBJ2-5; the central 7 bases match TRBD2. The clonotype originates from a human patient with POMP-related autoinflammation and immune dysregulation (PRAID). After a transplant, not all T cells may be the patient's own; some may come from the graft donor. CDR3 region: CASSLWRGLFQETQYF. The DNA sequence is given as TGTGCCAGCAGCTTATGGCGGGGGTTATTCCAAGAGACCCAGTACTTC. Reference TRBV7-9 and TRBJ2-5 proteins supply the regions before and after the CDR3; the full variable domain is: DTGVSQNPRHKITKRGQNVTFRCDPISEHNRLYWYRQTLGQGPEFLTYFQNEAQLEKSRLLSDRFSAERPKGSFSTLEIQRTEQGDSAMYLCASSLWRGLFQETQYFGPGTRLLVL.